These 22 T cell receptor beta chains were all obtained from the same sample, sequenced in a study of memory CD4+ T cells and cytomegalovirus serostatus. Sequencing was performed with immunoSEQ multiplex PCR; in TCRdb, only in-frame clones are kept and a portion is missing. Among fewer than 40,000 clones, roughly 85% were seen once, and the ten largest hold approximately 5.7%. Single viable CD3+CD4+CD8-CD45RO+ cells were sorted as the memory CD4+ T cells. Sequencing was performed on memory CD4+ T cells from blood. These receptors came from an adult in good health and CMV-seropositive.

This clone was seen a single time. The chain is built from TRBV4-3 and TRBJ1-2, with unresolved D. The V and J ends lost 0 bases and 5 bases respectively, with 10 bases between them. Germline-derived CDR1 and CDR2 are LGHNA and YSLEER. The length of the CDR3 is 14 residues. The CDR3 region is CASSQDIEGYGYTF. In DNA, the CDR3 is TGCGCCAGCAGCCAAGATATAGAAGGATATGGCTACACCTTC.

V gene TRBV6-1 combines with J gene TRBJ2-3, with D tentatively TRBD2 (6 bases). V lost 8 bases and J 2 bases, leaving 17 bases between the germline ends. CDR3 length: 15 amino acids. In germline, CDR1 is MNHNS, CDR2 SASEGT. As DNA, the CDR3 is TGTGCCAGCCTAAAAGATGGAGGGAACACAGATACGCAGTATTTT. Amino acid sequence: CASLKDGGNTDTQYF.

CDR3 amino acids: CASSVRGDTDTQYF. The CDR3 DNA is TGTGCCAGCAGCGTAAGGGGGGACACAGATACGCAGTATTTT. This chain links TRBV9 with TRBJ2-3, with D perhaps TRBD1 or TRBD2 (6 bases each). CDR1 and CDR2 from the germline V gene are SGDLS and YYNGEE. Trimming cost V 1 base and J 2 bases, with 8 bases left between them. This CDR3 spans 14 amino acids.

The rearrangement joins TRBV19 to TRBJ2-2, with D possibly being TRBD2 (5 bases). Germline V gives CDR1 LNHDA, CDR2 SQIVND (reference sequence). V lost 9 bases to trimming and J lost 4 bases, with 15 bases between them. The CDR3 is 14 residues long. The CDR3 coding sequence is TGTGCCAGCCAGACTCCGGCGGGCACCGGGGAGCTGTTTTTT. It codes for CASQTPAGTGELFF.

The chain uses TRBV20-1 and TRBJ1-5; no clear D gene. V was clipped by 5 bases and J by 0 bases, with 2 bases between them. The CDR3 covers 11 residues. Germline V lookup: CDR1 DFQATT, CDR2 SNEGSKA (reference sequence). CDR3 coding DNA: TGCAGTGCTGATAGCAATCAGCCCCAGCATTTT. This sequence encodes CSADSNQPQHF.

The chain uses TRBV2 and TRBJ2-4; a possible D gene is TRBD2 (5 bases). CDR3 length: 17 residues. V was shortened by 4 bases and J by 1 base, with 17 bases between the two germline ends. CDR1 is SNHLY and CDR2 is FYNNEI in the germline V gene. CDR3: CASSGLPATTAKNIQYF. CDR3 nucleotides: TGTGCCAGCAGTGGACTACCCGCAACCACCGCCAAAAACATTCAGTACTTC.

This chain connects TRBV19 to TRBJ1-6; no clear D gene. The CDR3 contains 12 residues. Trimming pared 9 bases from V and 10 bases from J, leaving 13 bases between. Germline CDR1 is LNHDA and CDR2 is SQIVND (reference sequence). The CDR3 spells CASYSEGSPLHF. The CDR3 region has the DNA TGTGCCAGCTACTCGGAAGGATCACCCCTCCACTTT.

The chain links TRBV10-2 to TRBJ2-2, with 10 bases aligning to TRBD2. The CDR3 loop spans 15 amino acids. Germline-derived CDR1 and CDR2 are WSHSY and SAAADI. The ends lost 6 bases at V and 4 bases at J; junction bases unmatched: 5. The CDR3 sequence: CASRASGSTTGELFF. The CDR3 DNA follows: TGCGCCAGCAGAGCTAGCGGGAGTACCACCGGGGAGCTGTTTTTT.

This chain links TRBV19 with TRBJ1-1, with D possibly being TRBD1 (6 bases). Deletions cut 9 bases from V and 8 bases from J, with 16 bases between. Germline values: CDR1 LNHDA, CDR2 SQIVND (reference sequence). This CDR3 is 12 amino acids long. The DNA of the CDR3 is TGTGCCAGCGGCCGGGACATCTCAGAAGCTTTCTTT. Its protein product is CASGRDISEAFF.

This CDR3 is CASSLAGNTIYF. The CDR3 DNA sequence: TGTGCCAGCAGCTTAGCTGGAAACACCATATATTTT. V and J are TRBV7-6 and TRBJ1-3; D is unresolved. V gave up 0 bases and J gave up 3 bases, with 0 bases separating them. This CDR3 contains 12 residues. The V gene's germline CDR1 is SGHVS and CDR2 FNYEAQ.

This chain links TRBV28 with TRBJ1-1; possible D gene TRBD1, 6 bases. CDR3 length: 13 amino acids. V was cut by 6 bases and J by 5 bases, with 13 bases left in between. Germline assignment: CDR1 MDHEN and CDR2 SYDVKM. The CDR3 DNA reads TGTGCCAGCAGCAAAACAGGGCGGACTGAAGCTTTCTTT. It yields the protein CASSKTGRTEAFF.

CDR3 bases: TGTGCCAGTAGTCTACGAAGTATGGCCAGTGGGCATCGGACAGTAAATCAGCCCCAGCATTTT. Translated, it gives CASSLRSMASGHRTVNQPQHF. The rearrangement joins TRBV19 to TRBJ1-5; tentative D call: TRBD1 (6 bases). Trimming cost V 5 bases and J 4 bases, with 33 bases left between them. From germline, CDR1 is LNHDA and CDR2 SQIVND (reference sequence). CDR3 length: 21 residues.

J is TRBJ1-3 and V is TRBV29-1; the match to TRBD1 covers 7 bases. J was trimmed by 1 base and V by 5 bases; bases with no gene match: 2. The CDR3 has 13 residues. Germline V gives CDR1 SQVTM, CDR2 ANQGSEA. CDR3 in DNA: TGCAGCGTTACACAGGGGTCTGGAAACACCATATATTTT. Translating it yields CSVTQGSGNTIYF.

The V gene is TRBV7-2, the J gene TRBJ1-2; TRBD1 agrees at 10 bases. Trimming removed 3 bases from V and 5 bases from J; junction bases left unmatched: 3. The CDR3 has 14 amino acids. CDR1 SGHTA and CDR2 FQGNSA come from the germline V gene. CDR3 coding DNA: TGTGCCAGCAGCTTGGGACAGGGGAATTATGGCTACACCTTC. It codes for CASSLGQGNYGYTF.

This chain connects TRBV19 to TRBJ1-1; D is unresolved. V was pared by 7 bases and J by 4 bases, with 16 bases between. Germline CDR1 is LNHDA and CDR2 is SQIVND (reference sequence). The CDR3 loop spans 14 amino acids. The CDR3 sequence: CASTAVERGTEAFF. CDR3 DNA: TGTGCCAGTACCGCTGTCGAGCGCGGCACTGAAGCTTTCTTT. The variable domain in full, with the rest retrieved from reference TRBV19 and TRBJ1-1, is DGGITQSPKYLFRKEGQNVTLSCEQNLNHDAMYWYRQDPGQGLRLIYYSQIVNDFQKGDIAEGYSVSREKKESFPLTVTSAQKNPTAFYLCASTAVERGTEAFFGQGTRLTVV.

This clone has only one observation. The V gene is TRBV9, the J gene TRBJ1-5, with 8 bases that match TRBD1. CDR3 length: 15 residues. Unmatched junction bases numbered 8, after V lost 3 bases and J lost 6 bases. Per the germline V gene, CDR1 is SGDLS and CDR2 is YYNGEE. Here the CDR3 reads CASSGETGVSQPQHF. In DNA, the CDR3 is TGTGCCAGCAGCGGTGAGACAGGGGTCTCTCAGCCCCAGCATTTT.

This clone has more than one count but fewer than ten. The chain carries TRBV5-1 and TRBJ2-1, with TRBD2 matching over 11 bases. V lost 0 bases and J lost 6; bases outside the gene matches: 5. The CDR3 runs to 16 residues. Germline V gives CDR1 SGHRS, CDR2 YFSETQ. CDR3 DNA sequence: TGCGCCAGCAGCTTGGACCTAGCGGGAGGAAGCAATGAGCAGTTCTTC. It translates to CASSLDLAGGSNEQFF.

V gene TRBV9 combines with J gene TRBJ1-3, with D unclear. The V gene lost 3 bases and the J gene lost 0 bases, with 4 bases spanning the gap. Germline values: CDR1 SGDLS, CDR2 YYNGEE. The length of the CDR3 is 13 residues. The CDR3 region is CASSAFSGNTIYF. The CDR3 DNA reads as TGTGCCAGCAGCGCCTTCTCTGGAAACACCATATATTTT. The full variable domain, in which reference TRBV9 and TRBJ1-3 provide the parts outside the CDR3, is DSGVTQTPKHLITATGQRVTLRCSPRSGDLSVYWYQQSLDQGLQFLIQYYNGEERAKGNILERFSAQQFPDLHSELNLSSLELGDSALYFCASSAFSGNTIYFGEGSWLTVV.

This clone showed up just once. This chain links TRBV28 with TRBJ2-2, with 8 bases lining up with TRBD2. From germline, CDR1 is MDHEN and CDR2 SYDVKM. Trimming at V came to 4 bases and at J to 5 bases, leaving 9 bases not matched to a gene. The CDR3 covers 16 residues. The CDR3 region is CASSSPGTRGTGELFF. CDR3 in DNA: TGTGCCAGCAGTTCCCCCGGGACTAGAGGGACCGGGGAGCTGTTTTTT.

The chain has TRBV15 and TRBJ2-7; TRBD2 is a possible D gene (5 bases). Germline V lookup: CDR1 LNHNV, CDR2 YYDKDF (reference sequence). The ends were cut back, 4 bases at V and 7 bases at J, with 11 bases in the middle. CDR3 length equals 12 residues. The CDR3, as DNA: TGTGCCACCAGCACCCACCGAGGGGAGCAGTACTTC. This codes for CATSTHRGEQYF.

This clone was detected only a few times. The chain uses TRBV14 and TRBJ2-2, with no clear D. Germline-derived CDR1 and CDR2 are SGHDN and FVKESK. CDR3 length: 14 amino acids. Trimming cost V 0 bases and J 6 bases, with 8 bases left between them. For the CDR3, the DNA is TGTGCCAGCAGCCAAGATTGGGGATCCGGGGAGCTGTTTTTT. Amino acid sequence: CASSQDWGSGELFF.

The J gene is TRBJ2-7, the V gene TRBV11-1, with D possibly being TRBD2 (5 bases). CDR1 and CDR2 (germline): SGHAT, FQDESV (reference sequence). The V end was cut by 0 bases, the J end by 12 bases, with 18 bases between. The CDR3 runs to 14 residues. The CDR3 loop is CASSLAPPGGPVYF. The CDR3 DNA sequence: TGTGCCAGCAGCTTAGCCCCCCCCGGAGGACCGGTGTACTTC.